This T cell receptor beta chain was identified in a study of molecular identifiers for immune sequencing clone quantification. Naive CD8 T cells underwent sorting with the CD8+CD4-CCR7+CD45RA+ definition. This clonotype came up a few times. A single record per CDR3 protein comes from TCRdb applying MiXCR to the PCR reads. The sample carries about 640,000 distinct CDR3 sequences, just under 20% recorded once. The TCR comes from a human donor in good health. Some libraries in this study had Jurkat cell RNA spiked in. The sequenced material came from naive CD8+ T cells from blood, with Jurkat cell RNA spiked in. Indicated subset: FACS-sorted CD8+CD4-CCR7+CD45RA+ naive T cells.

DNA for the CDR3: TGCAGTGCTAGAGGAGAGGGGGCCACCTACGAGCAGTACTTC. It yields the protein CSARGEGATYEQYF. V usage is TRBV20-1 and J usage is TRBJ2-7, with 7 bases matching TRBD1. V lost 1 base, J lost 2 bases, and 5 bases stayed unmatched. The CDR3 length is 14 residues. The V gene's germline CDR1 is DFQATT and CDR2 SNEGSKA (reference sequence).